This TCR beta chain is from a study of T cell repertoires in cytomegalovirus infection. Study-wide background: Signatures in public TCR beta sequences pointed to both CMV infection and matching HLA type.

Germline V CDR1 and CDR2: SQVTM, ANQGSEA. The CDR3 runs to 16 residues. V gave up 7 bases and J gave up 6 bases, with 25 bases separating them. Each CDR3 protein is one row after TCRdb ran MiXCR on the reads. The sample carries some 150,000 distinct CDR3 sequences, 5.5% to 7% recorded once. The source is a human donor in good health (CMV status not recorded). Some clones in this sample may be carry-over from other donors' samples. This chain connects TRBV29-1 to TRBJ2-1, with D possibly TRBD2 on 7 matching bases. Sequencing was done on a sample of PBMCs. CDR3 nucleotides: TGCAGCGGGTTGGGGGGGATAACTAAGGGGGGCAATGAGCAGTTCTTC. This gives the protein CSGLGGITKGGNEQFF.